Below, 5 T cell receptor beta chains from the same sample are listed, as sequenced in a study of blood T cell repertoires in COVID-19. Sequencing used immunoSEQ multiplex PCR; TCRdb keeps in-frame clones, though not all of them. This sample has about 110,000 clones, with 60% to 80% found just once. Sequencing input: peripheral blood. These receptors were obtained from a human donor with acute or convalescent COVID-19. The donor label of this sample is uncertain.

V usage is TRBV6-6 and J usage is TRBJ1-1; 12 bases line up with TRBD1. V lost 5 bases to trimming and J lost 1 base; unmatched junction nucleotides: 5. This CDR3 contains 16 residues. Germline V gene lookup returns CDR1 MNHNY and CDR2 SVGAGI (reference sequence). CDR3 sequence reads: CASSAGDRGPNTEAFF. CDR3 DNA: TGTGCCAGCAGTGCGGGGGACAGGGGGCCGAACACTGAAGCTTTCTTT.

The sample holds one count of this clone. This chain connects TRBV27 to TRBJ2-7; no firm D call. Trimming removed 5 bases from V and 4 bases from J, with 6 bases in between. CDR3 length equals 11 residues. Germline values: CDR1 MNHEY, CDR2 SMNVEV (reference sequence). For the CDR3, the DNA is TGTGCCAGCAGTAACCTATACGAGCAGTACTTC. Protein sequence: CASSNLYEQYF.

CDR3 amino acids: CASSKGQSGGYTF. The CDR3 nucleotides read TGTGCCAGTAGTAAGGGACAGTCGGGAGGCTACACCTTC. V usage is TRBV19 and J usage is TRBJ1-2, with 7 bases lining up with TRBD1. J gave up 8 bases and V 4 bases, and 7 bases lay outside the gene matches. Germline CDR1 reads LNHDA; CDR2 reads SQIVND (reference sequence). The CDR3 totals 13 residues.

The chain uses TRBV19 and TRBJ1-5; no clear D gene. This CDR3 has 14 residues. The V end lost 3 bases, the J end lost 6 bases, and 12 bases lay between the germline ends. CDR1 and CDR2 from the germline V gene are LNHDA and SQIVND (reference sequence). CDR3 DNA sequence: TGTGCCAGTAGTATTAGTCAGAGGGTTCAGCCCCAGCATTTT. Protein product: CASSISQRVQPQHF.

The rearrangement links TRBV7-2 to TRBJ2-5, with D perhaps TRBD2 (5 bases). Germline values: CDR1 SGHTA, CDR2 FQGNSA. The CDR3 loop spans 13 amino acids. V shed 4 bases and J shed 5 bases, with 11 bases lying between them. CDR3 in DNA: TGTGCCAGCAGCTCGGACTGGTTGGAGACCCAGTACTTC. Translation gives CASSSDWLETQYF.